This passage covers 17 T cell receptor beta chains from one sample sequenced in a study of OX40 agonist ivuxolimab in advanced cancers. Sequencing was performed with immunoSEQ multiplex PCR; in TCRdb, only in-frame clones are kept and a portion is missing. The profile shows about 79,000 clones, 86% of them singletons. The sequences come from CD4+ or CD8+ T cells sorted from blood, collected in a trial of the OX40 agonist ivuxolimab. The receptors were sampled from an adult with an advanced solid tumor such as melanoma, head and neck, liver or kidney cancer.

This chain uses TRBV14 with TRBJ2-3; 11 nucleotides agree with TRBD2. Germline V gene lookup returns CDR1 SGHDN and CDR2 FVKESK. J lost 1 base, V lost 3 bases, and 6 bases had no gene match. This CDR3 contains 17 residues. The CDR3, as DNA: TGTGCCAGCAGCCAGGACCTGACTAGCGGGGGCACAGATACGCAGTATTTT. As protein: CASSQDLTSGGTDTQYF.

The V gene is TRBV2, the J gene TRBJ1-5; 9 nucleotides line up with TRBD1. CDR3 size: 15 residues. V gave up 6 bases and J gave up 4 bases; unmatched junction bases: 7. The germline V gene has CDR1 SNHLY and CDR2 FYNNEI. DNA of the CDR3: TGTGCCAGCAGGACCGGACAGGGGAGTAATCAGCCCCAGCATTTT. Amino acid sequence: CASRTGQGSNQPQHF.

The chain has TRBV4-1 and TRBJ2-2, with TRBD2 matching over 12 bases. Germline values: CDR1 MGHRA, CDR2 YSYEKL. The trim removed 2 bases at V and 7 bases at J, leaving 8 bases unmatched. This CDR3 comprises 17 residues. CDR3 protein: CASSQTRTSGDGGELFF. DNA for the CDR3: TGCGCCAGCAGCCAAACGAGGACTAGCGGGGATGGCGGGGAGCTGTTTTTT.

This sequence joins TRBV25-1 and TRBJ2-1; 10 bases fit TRBD1. Germline V gene lookup returns CDR1 MGHDK and CDR2 SYGVNS. The CDR3 is made up of 14 amino acids. J gave up 9 bases and V 4 bases, and 6 bases lay outside the gene matches. The CDR3 DNA is TGTGCCAGCAGTGTGACAGGGGGCTGGGGTGAGCAGTTCTTC. This translates into CASSVTGGWGEQFF.

The CDR3 here is CAWSVLGNTIYF. The CDR3 DNA is TGTGCCTGGAGTGTACTGGGAAACACCATATATTTT. This chain links TRBV30 with TRBJ1-3; D gene ambiguous. The germline V gene has CDR1 GTSNPN and CDR2 SVGIG (reference sequence). V shed 0 bases and J shed 4 bases, with 4 bases lying between them. This CDR3 contains 12 residues.

The sample holds one count of this clone. The chain combines TRBV6-5 with TRBJ2-5; D is unclear. The J call is uncertain, as TRBJ2-7 better fits the DNA end. The CDR3 extends over 13 amino acids. Germline V gene sequence: CDR1 MNHEY, CDR2 SVGAGI. CDR3 sequence (DNA): TGTGCCAGCAGTTACTCGGGATACTACGAGCAGTACTTC. Its translation: CASSYSGYYEQYF.

The V and J genes are TRBV4-2 and TRBJ2-3, with 7 positions matching TRBD2. The CDR3 spans 16 residues. The ends lost 0 bases at V and 2 bases at J; junction bases unmatched: 5. Germline V CDR1 and CDR2: LGHNA, YNFKEQ. For the CDR3, the DNA is TGTGCCAGCAGCCAAGATCTAGCGGAGAACACAGATACGCAGTATTTT. Protein product: CASSQDLAENTDTQYF.

The V and J genes are TRBV18 and TRBJ2-3; the D is unclear. Trimming stripped 2 bases from V and 4 bases from J, with 10 bases between. The CDR3 spans 14 residues. Per germline, CDR1 KGHSH and CDR2 LQKENI. This CDR3 is CASSPGTTADTQYF. CDR3 DNA sequence: TGTGCCAGCTCACCAGGAACCACGGCAGATACGCAGTATTTT.

This chain connects TRBV6-1 to TRBJ1-5; D unclear. The CDR3 has 13 amino acids. V shed 10 bases and J shed 6 bases, with 16 bases lying between them. Germline values: CDR1 MNHNS, CDR2 SASEGT. The DNA of the CDR3 is TGTGCCACCCGAATATGGGTTTCTCAGCCCCAGCATTTT. This gives the protein CATRIWVSQPQHF.

The chain has TRBV6-1 and TRBJ2-5, with 8 bases lining up with TRBD1. The germline V gene encodes CDR1 MNHNS and CDR2 SASEGT. The CDR3 spans 13 residues. The V gene end was trimmed by 6 bases and the J gene end by 6 bases; junction bases not matched to a gene: 6. CDR3 sequence (DNA): TGTGCCAGCAGAGACAGGGGAATAAAGACCCAGTACTTC. Translated, it gives CASRDRGIKTQYF.

CDR3 amino acids: CASRTTANYGYTF. The CDR3 DNA reads TGCGCCAGCAGGACTACAGCGAACTATGGCTACACCTTC. V usage is TRBV5-1 and J usage is TRBJ1-2; D gene uncertain. The CDR3 runs 13 residues. The germline CDR1 and CDR2 sequences are SGHRS and YFSETQ. Trimming cost V 5 bases and J 2 bases, with 10 bases left between them.

This chain uses TRBV7-9 with TRBJ1-1; TRBD1 might be the D (5 bases). The CDR3 is 12 amino acids. CDR1 is SEHNR, CDR2 FQNEAQ, per germline (reference sequence). Trimming removed 2 bases from V and 6 bases from J, with 7 bases in between. CDR3 bases: TGTGCCAGCAGCTTAACAGGTTCTGAAGCTTTCTTT. Translation: CASSLTGSEAFF. The full variable domain, in which reference TRBV7-9 and TRBJ1-1 provide the parts outside the CDR3, is DTGVSQNPRHKITKRGQNVTFRCDPISEHNRLYWYRQTLGQGPEFLTYFQNEAQLEKSRLLSDRFSAERPKGSFSTLEIQRTEQGDSAMYLCASSLTGSEAFFGQGTRLTVV.

This sequence joins TRBV6-1 and TRBJ1-4, with a weak D call TRBD1 (5 bases). Trimming cost V 2 bases and J 8 bases, with 12 bases left between them. Germline V gene sequence: CDR1 MNHNS, CDR2 SASEGT. The CDR3 is 14 residues long. CDR3 DNA sequence: TGTGCCAGCAGTGAATCCTTGTCAGGGGAAAAACTGTTTTTT. Translating it yields CASSESLSGEKLFF.

This clone was recorded once. V and J are TRBV19 and TRBJ1-1; D is ambiguous. The CDR3 loop spans 11 amino acids. Germline CDR1 LNHDA, CDR2 SQIVND (reference sequence). Between the trimmed V and J ends, which lost 7 bases and 5 bases, there was a span of 8 bases. The CDR3 bases are TGTGCCAGTAATGAGAGAACTGAAGCTTTCTTT. Residues: CASNERTEAFF.

The chain links TRBV18 to TRBJ1-6; D gene uncertain. The length of the CDR3 is 14 residues. CDR1 is KGHSH, CDR2 LQKENI, per germline. V shed 4 bases and J shed 1 base, with 5 bases lying between them. In nucleotides, the CDR3 is TGTGCCAGCTCACGAGTGTCCTATAATTCACCCCTCCACTTT. It codes for CASSRVSYNSPLHF.

V is TRBV4-1 and J is TRBJ2-1; D possibly corresponds to TRBD2 (6 bases). V was clipped by 1 base and J by 3 bases, with 16 bases between them. The CDR3 length is 17 residues. Germline assignment: CDR1 MGHRA and CDR2 YSYEKL. This chain's CDR3 is CASSQVDLGLHYNEQFF. CDR3 nucleotide sequence: TGCGCCAGCAGCCAAGTGGATCTGGGACTCCACTACAATGAGCAGTTCTTC.

The CDR3 loop reads CASRPRGEINSPLHF. CDR3 sequence (DNA): TGTGCCAGCAGGCCACGGGGCGAAATCAATTCACCCCTCCACTTT. The chain joins TRBV6-5 to TRBJ1-6; D is possibly TRBD1 (5 bases). The CDR3 is made up of 15 amino acids. Trimming removed 6 bases from V and 7 bases from J, with 16 bases in between. Germline V gene sequence: CDR1 MNHEY, CDR2 SVGAGI.